This is a list of T cell receptor beta chains from one sample in a study of blood T cell repertoires in COVID-19. Clones were read by immunoSEQ multiplex PCR, and TCRdb kept only the in-frame ones, dropping some. Altogether under 200,000 clones are present, approximately 80% being singletons, with the ten largest covering approximately 10%. The source material was PBMCs or T cells enriched from blood (not recorded which). The receptors shown here come from a man in his fifties who had recovered from COVID-19. Each CDR3 is given with its conserved first and last residue. Fields, in order: J gene, D gene, V gene, CDR3 protein. A D gene is named only where the DNA matches it firmly.

j_call: TRBJ2-1
d_call: TRBD2
v_call: TRBV6-5
cdr3_aa: CASRKLAGGPEQFF

j_call: TRBJ2-7
d_call: -
v_call: TRBV28
cdr3_aa: CASSLYRDEQYF

j_call: TRBJ2-2
d_call: TRBD1
v_call: TRBV7-6
cdr3_aa: CASSLWDRDEINTGELFF

j_call: TRBJ2-7
d_call: -
v_call: TRBV7-9
cdr3_aa: CASSLAGEYEQYF

j_call: TRBJ2-2
d_call: -
v_call: TRBV27
cdr3_aa: CASSRTTNTGELFF

j_call: TRBJ1-4
d_call: TRBD1
v_call: TRBV19
cdr3_aa: CASSMGTVATNEKLFF

j_call: TRBJ2-3
d_call: -
v_call: TRBV11-3
cdr3_aa: CASSVETDSDTQYF

j_call: TRBJ2-3
d_call: -
v_call: TRBV11-3
cdr3_aa: CASSLAARQSDTQYF

j_call: TRBJ2-2
d_call: -
v_call: TRBV7-9
cdr3_aa: CASSFTVPQGNTGELFF

j_call: TRBJ1-5
d_call: TRBD1
v_call: TRBV6-6
cdr3_aa: CASSSDRDGNQPQHF

j_call: TRBJ1-5
d_call: -
v_call: TRBV15
cdr3_aa: CATSTWTDQPQHF

j_call: TRBJ2-7
d_call: TRBD2
v_call: TRBV6-6
cdr3_aa: CASSDSGTSGFYEQYF

j_call: TRBJ2-5
d_call: TRBD2
v_call: TRBV5-1
cdr3_aa: CASRNGTSGETQYF

j_call: TRBJ2-7
d_call: -
v_call: TRBV5-1
cdr3_aa: CASSSSLYEQYF

j_call: TRBJ2-2
d_call: TRBD2
v_call: TRBV24-1
cdr3_aa: CATSDSLAGGPVGELFF

j_call: TRBJ2-5
d_call: TRBD2
v_call: TRBV28
cdr3_aa: CASSPATSVQTQYF

j_call: TRBJ2-1
d_call: TRBD2
v_call: TRBV29-1
cdr3_aa: CTIAGGSYNEQFF

j_call: TRBJ2-2
d_call: -
v_call: TRBV21-1
cdr3_aa: CASSKLGLAGTGELFF

j_call: TRBJ2-2
d_call: TRBD1
v_call: TRBV27
cdr3_aa: CASWTRTGVTGELFF

j_call: TRBJ1-2
d_call: -
v_call: TRBV30
cdr3_aa: CAWGGAPSYGYTF

j_call: TRBJ2-2
d_call: TRBD1
v_call: TRBV5-5
cdr3_aa: CASSLGTGALYTGELFF

j_call: TRBJ1-1
d_call: TRBD1
v_call: TRBV5-6
cdr3_aa: CASSLYGRGPTEAFF

j_call: TRBJ2-1
d_call: -
v_call: TRBV11-2
cdr3_aa: CASSLGTLTSYNEQFF

j_call: TRBJ2-7
d_call: -
v_call: TRBV28
cdr3_aa: CASSSPGAQGDDEQYF

j_call: TRBJ1-1
d_call: TRBD1
v_call: TRBV30
cdr3_aa: CAWSSQGGGDAFF

j_call: TRBJ2-7
d_call: TRBD1
v_call: TRBV5-1
cdr3_aa: CASSFGDRDHEQYF

j_call: TRBJ2-3
d_call: -
v_call: TRBV5-1
cdr3_aa: CASRLGSGSTDTQYF

j_call: TRBJ2-3
d_call: TRBD2
v_call: TRBV5-4
cdr3_aa: CASSLVLAGTDTQYF

j_call: TRBJ2-1
d_call: TRBD1
v_call: TRBV9
cdr3_aa: CASSVARGRGEQFF

j_call: TRBJ2-3
d_call: -
v_call: TRBV19
cdr3_aa: CASRSSERTDTQYF

j_call: TRBJ1-4
d_call: -
v_call: TRBV6-5
cdr3_aa: CASRIGGGRNEKLFF

j_call: TRBJ1-6
d_call: TRBD1
v_call: TRBV5-6
cdr3_aa: CASSLGTGNNSPLHF

j_call: TRBJ2-2
d_call: TRBD1
v_call: TRBV19
cdr3_aa: CASSTPPRDRAIGELFF

j_call: TRBJ2-1
d_call: TRBD2
v_call: TRBV5-1
cdr3_aa: CASSLAGGSSYNEQFF

j_call: TRBJ1-5
d_call: -
v_call: TRBV7-2
cdr3_aa: CASSLGGGSNQPQHF